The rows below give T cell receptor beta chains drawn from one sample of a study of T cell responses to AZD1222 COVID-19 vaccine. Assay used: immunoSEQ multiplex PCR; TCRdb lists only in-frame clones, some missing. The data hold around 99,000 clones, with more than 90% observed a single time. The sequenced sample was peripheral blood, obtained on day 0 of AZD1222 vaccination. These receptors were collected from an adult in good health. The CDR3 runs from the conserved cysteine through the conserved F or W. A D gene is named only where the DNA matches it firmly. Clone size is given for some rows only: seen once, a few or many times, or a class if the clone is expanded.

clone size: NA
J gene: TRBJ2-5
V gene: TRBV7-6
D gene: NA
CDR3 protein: CASSPLSFGQETQYF
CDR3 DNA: TGTGCCAGCAGCCCCCTGAGTTTTGGACAAGAGACCCAGTACTTC

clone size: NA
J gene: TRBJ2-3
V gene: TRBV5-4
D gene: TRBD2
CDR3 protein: CASSFELATDTQYF
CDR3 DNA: TGTGCCAGCAGCTTTGAACTAGCGACAGATACGCAGTATTTT

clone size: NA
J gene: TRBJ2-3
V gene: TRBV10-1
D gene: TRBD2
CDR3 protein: CARRSKGLAGGQLLNTDTQYF
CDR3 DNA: TGCGCCAGACGTAGTAAGGGACTAGCGGGAGGGCAACTTCTGAACACAGATACGCAGTATTTT

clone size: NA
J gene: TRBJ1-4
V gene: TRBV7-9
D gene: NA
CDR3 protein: CASSLGLATNEKLFF
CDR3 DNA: TGTGCCAGCAGCTTAGGTCTGGCAACTAATGAAAAACTGTTTTTT

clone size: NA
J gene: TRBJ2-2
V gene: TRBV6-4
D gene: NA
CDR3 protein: CASSAANTGELFF
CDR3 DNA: TGTGCCAGCAGTGCCGCGAACACCGGGGAGCTGTTTTTT

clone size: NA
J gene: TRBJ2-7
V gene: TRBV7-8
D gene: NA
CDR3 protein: CASSLVWDGTYEQYF
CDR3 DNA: TGTGCCAGCAGCTTAGTCTGGGACGGAACTTACGAGCAGTACTTC

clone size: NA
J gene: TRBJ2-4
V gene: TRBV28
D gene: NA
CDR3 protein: CASSFSRARLAKNIQYF
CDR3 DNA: TGTGCCAGCAGTTTTTCCAGGGCCCGATTAGCCAAAAACATTCAGTACTTC

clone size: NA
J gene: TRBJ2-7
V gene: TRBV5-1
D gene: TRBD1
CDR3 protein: CASSPGQATYEQYF
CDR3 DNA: TGCGCCAGCAGCCCGGGACAGGCTACCTACGAGCAGTACTTC

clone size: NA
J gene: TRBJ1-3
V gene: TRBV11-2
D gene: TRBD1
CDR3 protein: CASSLPGQGGNTIYF
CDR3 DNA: TGTGCCAGCAGCTTACCGGGACAGGGAGGAAACACCATATATTTT

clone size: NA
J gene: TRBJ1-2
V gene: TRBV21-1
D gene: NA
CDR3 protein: CASSKAKAGCGYTF
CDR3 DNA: TGTGCCAGCAGCAAGGCTAAGGCTGGCTGTGGCTACACCTTC

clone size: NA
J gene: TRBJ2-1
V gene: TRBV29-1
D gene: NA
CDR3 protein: CSVDPDRLHNEQFF
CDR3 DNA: TGCAGCGTTGATCCGGACAGACTTCACAATGAGCAGTTCTTC

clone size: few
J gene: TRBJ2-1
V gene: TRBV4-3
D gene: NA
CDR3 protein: CASSQHSTYNEQFF
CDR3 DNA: TGCGCCAGCAGCCAACACTCAACCTACAATGAGCAGTTCTTC

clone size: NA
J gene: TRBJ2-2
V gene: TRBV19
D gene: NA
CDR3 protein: CASSIYGGSNTGELFF
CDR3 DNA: TGTGCCAGTAGTATTTACGGCGGCTCGAACACCGGGGAGCTGTTTTTT

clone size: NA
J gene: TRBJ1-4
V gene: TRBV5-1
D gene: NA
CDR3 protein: CASSLGLLGNEKLFF
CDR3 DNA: TGCGCCAGCAGCTTGGGACTGCTAGGCAATGAAAAACTGTTTTTT

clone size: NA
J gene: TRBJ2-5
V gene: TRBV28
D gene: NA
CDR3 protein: CAAGGTIGAETQYF
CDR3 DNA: TGTGCCGCAGGGGGGACCATAGGGGCAGAGACCCAGTACTTC

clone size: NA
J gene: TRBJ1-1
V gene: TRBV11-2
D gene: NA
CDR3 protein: CASSHPTGTEAFF
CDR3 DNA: TGTGCCAGCAGCCACCCCACGGGAACTGAAGCTTTCTTT

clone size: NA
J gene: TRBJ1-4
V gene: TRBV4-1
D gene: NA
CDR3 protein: CASSQEVVEKLFF
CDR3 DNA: TGCGCCAGCAGCCAAGAAGTGGTTGAAAAACTGTTTTTT

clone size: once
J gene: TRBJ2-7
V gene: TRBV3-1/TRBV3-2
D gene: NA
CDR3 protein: CASSQDPPRYEQYF
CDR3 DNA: TGTGCCAGCAGCCAAGATCCCCCCCGCTACGAGCAGTACTTC

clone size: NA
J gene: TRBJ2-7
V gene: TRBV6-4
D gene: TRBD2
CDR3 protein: CASSVPSGAVDIGQYF
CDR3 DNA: TGTGCCAGCAGTGTGCCTAGCGGGGCGGTGGATATAGGGCAGTACTTC

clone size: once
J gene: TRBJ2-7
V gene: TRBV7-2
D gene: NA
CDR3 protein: CASSLETGPTGEQYF
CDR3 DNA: TGTGCCAGCAGCTTAGAAACAGGACCAACGGGTGAGCAGTACTTC

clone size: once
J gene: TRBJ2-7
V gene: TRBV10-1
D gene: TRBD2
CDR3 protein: CASSAQWEGEQYF
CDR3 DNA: TGCGCCAGCAGTGCTCAGTGGGAGGGGGAGCAGTACTTC

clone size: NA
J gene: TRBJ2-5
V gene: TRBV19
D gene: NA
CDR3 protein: CASSRETETQYF
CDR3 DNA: TGTGCCAGTAGTAGAGAAACAGAGACCCAGTACTTC

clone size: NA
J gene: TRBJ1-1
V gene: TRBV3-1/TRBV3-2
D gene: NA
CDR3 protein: CASSQRISTEAFF
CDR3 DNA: TGTGCCAGCAGCCAAAGGATCAGCACTGAAGCTTTCTTT

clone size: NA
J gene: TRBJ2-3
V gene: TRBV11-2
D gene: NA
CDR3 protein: CASSFPGVTDTQYF
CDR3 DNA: TGTGCCAGCAGCTTTCCGGGAGTTACAGATACGCAGTATTTT

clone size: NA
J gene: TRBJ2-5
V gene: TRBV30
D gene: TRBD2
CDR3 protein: CAWSVSGGKETQYF
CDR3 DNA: TGTGCCTGGAGTGTTAGCGGGGGGAAGGAGACCCAGTACTTC

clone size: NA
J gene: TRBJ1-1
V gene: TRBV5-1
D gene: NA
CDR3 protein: CASSLAGDTNTEAFF
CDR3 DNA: TGCGCCAGCAGCTTGGCTGGGGACACCAACACTGAAGCTTTCTTT

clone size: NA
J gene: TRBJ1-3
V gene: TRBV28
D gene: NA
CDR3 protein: CASRPPGSGNTIYF
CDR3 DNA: TGTGCCAGCAGACCTCCCGGTTCTGGAAACACCATATATTTT

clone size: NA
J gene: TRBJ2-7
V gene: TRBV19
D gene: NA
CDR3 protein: CASSASPIPYEQYF
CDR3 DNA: TGTGCCAGTAGTGCGTCACCGATACCCTACGAGCAGTACTTC

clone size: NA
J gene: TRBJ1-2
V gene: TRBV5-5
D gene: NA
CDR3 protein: CASSLGPVSGYTF
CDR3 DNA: TGTGCCAGCAGCTTGGGGCCAGTAAGCGGCTACACCTTC

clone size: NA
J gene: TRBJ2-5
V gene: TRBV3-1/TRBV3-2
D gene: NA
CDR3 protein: CASSRGQQETQYF
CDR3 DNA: TGTGCCAGCAGCCGAGGACAGCAAGAGACCCAGTACTTC

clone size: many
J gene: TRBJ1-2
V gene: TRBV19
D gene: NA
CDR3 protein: CASSIDRGIRYGYTF
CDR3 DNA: TGTGCCAGTAGTATAGATCGAGGTATTCGCTATGGCTACACCTTC

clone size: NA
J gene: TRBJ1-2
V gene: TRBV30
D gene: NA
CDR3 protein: CAWGGGAYGYTF
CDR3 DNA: TGTGCCTGGGGAGGAGGGGCCTATGGCTACACCTTC

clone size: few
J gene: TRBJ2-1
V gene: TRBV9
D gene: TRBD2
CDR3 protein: CASSAQRGGNNEQFF
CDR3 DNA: TGTGCCAGCAGCGCCCAGCGGGGGGGAAACAATGAGCAGTTCTTC

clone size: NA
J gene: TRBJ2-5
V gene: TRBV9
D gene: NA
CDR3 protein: CASSGGGQLETQYF
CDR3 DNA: TGTGCCAGCAGCGGGGGCGGGCAGTTAGAGACCCAGTACTTC